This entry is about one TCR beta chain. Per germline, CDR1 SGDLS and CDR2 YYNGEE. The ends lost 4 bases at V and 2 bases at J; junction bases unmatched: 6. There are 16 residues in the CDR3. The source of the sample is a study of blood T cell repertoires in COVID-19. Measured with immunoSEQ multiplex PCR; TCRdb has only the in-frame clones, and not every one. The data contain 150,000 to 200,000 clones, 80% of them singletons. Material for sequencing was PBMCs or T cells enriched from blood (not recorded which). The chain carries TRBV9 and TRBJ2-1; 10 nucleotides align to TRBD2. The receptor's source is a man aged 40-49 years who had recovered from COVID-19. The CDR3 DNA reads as TGTGCCAGCAGCACCTTAGCGGGGGGAACCTACAATGAGCAGTTCTTC. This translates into CASSTLAGGTYNEQFF.